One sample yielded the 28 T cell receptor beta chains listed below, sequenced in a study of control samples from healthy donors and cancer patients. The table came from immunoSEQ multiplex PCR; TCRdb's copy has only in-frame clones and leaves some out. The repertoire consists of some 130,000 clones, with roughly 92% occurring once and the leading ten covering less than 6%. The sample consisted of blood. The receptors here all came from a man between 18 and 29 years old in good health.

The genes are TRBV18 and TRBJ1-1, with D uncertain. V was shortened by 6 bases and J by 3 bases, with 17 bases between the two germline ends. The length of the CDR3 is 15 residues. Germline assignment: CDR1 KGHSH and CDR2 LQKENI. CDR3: CASSQRPAGDTEAFF. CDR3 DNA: TGTGCCAGCTCCCAACGACCCGCCGGGGACACTGAAGCTTTCTTT.

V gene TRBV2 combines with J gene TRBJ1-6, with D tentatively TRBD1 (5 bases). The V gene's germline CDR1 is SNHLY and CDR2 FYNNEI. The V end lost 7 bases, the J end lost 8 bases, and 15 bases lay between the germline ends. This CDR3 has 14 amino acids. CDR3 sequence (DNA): TGTGCCAGCAAGGGGCGCCTGGCGGATTCACCCCTCCACTTT. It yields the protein CASKGRLADSPLHF.

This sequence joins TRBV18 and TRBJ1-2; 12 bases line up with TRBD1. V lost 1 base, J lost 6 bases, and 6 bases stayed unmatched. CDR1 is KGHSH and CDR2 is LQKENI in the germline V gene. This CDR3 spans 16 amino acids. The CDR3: CASSPQPGTGGDGYTF. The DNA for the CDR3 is TGTGCCAGCTCACCACAACCCGGGACAGGGGGCGATGGCTACACCTTC. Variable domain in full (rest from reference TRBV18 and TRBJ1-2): NAGVMQNPRHLVRRRGQEARLRCSPMKGHSHVYWYRQLPEEGLKFMVYLQKENIIDESGMPKERFSAEFPKEGPSILRIQQVVRGDSAAYFCASSPQPGTGGDGYTFGSGTRLTVV.

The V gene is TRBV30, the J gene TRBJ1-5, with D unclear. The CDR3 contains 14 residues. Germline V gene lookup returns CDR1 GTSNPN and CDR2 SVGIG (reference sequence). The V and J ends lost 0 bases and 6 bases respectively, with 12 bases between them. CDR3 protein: CAWSVLGLSQPQHF. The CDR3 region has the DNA TGTGCCTGGAGTGTTTTGGGGTTGAGTCAGCCCCAGCATTTT.

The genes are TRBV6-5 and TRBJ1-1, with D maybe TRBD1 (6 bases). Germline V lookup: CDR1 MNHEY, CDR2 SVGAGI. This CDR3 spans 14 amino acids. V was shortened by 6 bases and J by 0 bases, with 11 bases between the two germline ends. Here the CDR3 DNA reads TGTGCCAGCAGACCAGGGGCCGTGAACACTGAAGCTTTCTTT. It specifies CASRPGAVNTEAFF.

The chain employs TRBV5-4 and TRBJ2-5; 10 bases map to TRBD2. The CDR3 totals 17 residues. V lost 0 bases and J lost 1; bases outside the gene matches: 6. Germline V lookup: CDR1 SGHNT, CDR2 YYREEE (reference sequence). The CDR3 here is CASSLGGLARSQETQYF. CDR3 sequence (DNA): TGTGCCAGCAGCTTGGGGGGACTAGCGCGATCCCAAGAGACCCAGTACTTC.

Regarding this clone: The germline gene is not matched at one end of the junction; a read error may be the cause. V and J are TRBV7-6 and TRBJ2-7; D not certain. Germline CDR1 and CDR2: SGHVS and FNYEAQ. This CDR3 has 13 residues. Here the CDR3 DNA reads TGTGCCAGCAGCTCAACTTTATCCTACGAGCAGTGCTTC. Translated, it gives CASSSTLSYEQCF.

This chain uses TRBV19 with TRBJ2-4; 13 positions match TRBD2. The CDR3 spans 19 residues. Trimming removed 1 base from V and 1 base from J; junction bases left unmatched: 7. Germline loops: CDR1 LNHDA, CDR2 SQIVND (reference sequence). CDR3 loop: CASSIVGTSGKTAKNIQYF. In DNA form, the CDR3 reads TGTGCCAGTAGTATAGTTGGGACTAGCGGGAAGACTGCCAAAAACATTCAGTACTTC.

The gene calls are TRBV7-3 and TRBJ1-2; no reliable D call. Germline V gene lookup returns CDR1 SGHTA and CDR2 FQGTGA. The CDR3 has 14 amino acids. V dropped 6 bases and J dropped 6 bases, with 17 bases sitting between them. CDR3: CASSPDPEQHGYTF. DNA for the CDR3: TGTGCCAGCAGTCCCGACCCGGAACAACATGGCTACACCTTC.

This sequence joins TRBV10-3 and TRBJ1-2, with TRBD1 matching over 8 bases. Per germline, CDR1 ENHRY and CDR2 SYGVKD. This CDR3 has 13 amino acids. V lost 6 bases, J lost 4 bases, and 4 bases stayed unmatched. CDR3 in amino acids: CAISQGQVYGYTF. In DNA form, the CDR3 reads TGTGCCATCAGCCAGGGACAGGTCTATGGCTACACCTTC.

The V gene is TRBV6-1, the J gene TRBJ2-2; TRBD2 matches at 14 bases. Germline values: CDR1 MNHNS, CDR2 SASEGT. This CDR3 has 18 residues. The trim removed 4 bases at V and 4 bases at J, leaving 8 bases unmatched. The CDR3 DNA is TGTGCCAGCAGTGCGACCGGGACTAGCGGGGGTAGCACCGGGGAGCTGTTTTTT. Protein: CASSATGTSGGSTGELFF.

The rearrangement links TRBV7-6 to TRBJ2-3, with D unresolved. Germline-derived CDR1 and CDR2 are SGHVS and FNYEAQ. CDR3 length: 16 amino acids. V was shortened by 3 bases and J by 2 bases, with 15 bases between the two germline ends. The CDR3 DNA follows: TGTGCCAGCAGCTTGGCCTACTACCCCTCCACAGATACGCAGTATTTT. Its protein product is CASSLAYYPSTDTQYF.

The CDR3 sequence is CASSLGPAGASNYEQYF. Written as DNA, the CDR3 is TGCGCCAGCAGCTTGGGGCCAGCGGGGGCCTCCAACTACGAGCAGTACTTC. The chain joins TRBV5-1 to TRBJ2-7, with TRBD2 matching 8 bases. Germline CDR1 SGHRS, CDR2 YFSETQ. The CDR3 totals 17 residues. V was pared by 0 bases and J by 3 bases, with 11 bases of the junction left unmatched.

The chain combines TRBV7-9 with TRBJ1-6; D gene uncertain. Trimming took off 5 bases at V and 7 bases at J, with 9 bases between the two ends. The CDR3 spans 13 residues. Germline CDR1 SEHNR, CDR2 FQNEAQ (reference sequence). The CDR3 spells CASSLTENSPLHF. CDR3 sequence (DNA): TGTGCCAGCAGCCTTACGGAGAATTCACCCCTCCACTTT.

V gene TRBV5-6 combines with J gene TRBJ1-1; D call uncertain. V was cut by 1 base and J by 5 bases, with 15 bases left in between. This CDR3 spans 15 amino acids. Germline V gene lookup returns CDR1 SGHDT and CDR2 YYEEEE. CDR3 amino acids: CASSLPTVHWTEAFF. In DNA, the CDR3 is TGTGCCAGCAGCTTGCCTACTGTACATTGGACTGAAGCTTTCTTT.

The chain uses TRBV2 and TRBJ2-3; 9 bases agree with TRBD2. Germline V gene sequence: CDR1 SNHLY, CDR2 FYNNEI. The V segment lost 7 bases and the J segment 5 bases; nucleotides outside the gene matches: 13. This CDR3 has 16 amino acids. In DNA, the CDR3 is TGTGCCAGCACAAAAAGAGGCGGGGGGGCCGGAGATACGCAGTATTTT. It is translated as CASTKRGGGAGDTQYF. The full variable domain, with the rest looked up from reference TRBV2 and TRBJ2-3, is EPEVTQTPSHQVTQMGQEVILRCVPISNHLYFYWYRQILGQKVEFLVSFYNNEISEKSEIFDDQFSVERPDGSNFTLKIRSTKLEDSAMYFCASTKRGGGAGDTQYFGPGTRLTVL.

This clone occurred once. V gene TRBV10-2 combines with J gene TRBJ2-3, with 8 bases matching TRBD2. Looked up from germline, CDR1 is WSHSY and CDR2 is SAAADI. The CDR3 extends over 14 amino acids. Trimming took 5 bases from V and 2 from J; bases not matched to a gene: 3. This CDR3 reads CASSPSGSTDTQYF. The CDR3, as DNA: TGCGCCAGCAGTCCTAGCGGGTCCACAGATACGCAGTATTTT.

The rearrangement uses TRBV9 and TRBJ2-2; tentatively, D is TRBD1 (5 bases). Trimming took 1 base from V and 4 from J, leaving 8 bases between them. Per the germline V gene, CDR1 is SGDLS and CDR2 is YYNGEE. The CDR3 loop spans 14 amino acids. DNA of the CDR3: TGTGCCAGCAGCGTAACCCAGGGCACCGGGGAGCTGTTTTTT. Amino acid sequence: CASSVTQGTGELFF.

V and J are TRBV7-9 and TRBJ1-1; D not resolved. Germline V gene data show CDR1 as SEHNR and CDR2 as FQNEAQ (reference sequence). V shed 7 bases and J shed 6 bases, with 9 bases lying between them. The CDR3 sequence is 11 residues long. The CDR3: CASNSWAEAFF. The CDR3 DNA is TGTGCCAGCAATAGTTGGGCTGAAGCTTTCTTT.

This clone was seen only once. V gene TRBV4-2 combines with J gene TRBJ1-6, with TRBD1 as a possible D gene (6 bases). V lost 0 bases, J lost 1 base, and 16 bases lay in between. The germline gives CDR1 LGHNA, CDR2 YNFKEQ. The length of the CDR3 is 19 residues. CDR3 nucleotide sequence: TGTGCCAGCAGCCAAGAACCCCTGGCAGGGGAGTCCTATAATTCACCCCTCCACTTT. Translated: CASSQEPLAGESYNSPLHF.

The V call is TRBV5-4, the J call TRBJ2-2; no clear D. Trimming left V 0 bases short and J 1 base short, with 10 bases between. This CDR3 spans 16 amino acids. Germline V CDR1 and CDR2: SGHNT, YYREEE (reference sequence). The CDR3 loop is CASSLVAERNTGELFF. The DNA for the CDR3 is TGTGCCAGCAGCTTGGTCGCGGAAAGGAACACCGGGGAGCTGTTTTTT.

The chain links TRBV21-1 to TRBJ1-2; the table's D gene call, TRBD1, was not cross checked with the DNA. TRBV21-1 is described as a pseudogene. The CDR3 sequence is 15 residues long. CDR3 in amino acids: CASSKAAGGAYGYTF. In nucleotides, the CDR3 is TGTGCCAGCAGCAAAGCGGCAGGGGGCGCTTATGGCTACACCTTC.

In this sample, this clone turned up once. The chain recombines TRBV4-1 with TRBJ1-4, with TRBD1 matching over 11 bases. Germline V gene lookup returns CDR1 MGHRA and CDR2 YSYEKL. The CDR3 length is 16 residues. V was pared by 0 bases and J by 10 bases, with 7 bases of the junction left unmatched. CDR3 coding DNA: TGCGCCAGCAGCCAAGATAGAATCGGGACAGGGGGAAAACTGTTTTTT. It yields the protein CASSQDRIGTGGKLFF.

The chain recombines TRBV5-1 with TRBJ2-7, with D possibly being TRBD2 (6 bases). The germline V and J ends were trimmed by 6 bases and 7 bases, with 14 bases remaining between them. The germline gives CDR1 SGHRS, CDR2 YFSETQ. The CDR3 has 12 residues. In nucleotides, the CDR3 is TGCGCCAGCAATTCCGGGGGAGGAGAGCAGTACTTC. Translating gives CASNSGGGEQYF.

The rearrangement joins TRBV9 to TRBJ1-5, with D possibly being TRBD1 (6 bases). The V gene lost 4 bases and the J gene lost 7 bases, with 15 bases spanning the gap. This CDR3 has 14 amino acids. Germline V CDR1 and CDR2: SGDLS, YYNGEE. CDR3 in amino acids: CASSSGQTTQPQHF. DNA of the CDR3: TGTGCCAGCAGCTCCGGACAGACGACCCAGCCCCAGCATTTT.

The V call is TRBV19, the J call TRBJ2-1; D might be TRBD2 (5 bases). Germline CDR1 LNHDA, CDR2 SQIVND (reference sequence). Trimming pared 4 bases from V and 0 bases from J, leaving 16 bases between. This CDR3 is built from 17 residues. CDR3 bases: TGTGCCAGTAGTAACCCTACCTGGAGGAGCTCCTACAATGAGCAGTTCTTC. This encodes CASSNPTWRSSYNEQFF.

CDR3 nucleotide sequence: TGCGCCAGCAGCCAAGATTGGGGGTCACCCCTCCACTTT. Translation gives CASSQDWGSPLHF. V is TRBV4-1 and J is TRBJ1-6; TRBD1 is a possible D gene (5 bases). In germline, CDR1 is MGHRA, CDR2 YSYEKL. The CDR3 spans 13 residues. The V end was cut by 0 bases, the J end by 10 bases, with 7 bases between.

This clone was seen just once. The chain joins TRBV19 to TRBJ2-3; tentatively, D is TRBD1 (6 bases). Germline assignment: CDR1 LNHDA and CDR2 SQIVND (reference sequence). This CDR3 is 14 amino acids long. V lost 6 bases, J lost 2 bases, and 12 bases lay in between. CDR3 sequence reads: CASSTGQLTDTQYF. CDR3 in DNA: TGTGCCAGTAGCACCGGACAGCTCACAGATACGCAGTATTTT.